The 27 T cell receptor beta chains presented below share a single source sample, sequenced in a study of blood T cell repertoires in COVID-19. TCRdb's copy holds only in-frame clones and misses some; the assay was immunoSEQ multiplex PCR. The profile shows over 130,000 clones, more than 70% of them singletons. Sequenced sample: peripheral blood. These receptors all come from a human donor in a cohort sampled during active COVID-19.

In its sample, this clone was seen once. J is TRBJ2-2 and V is TRBV9; 8 bases are a match to TRBD2. The V gene's germline CDR1 is SGDLS and CDR2 YYNGEE. The length of the CDR3 is 18 residues. V lost 4 bases and J lost 0; bases outside the gene matches: 11. Here the CDR3 reads CASSSQVPGLANTGELFF. CDR3 in DNA: TGTGCCAGCAGCTCCCAAGTCCCGGGACTAGCGAACACCGGGGAGCTGTTTTTT.

The rearrangement uses TRBV7-8 and TRBJ2-3; 9 bases are shared with TRBD2. Germline V gives CDR1 SGHVS, CDR2 FQNEAQ. This CDR3 is 15 amino acids long. J lost 4 bases, V lost 5 bases, and 7 bases had no gene match. CDR3 nucleotide sequence: TGTGCCAGCAGCCTGCGGGGGGGGACCGCAGATACGCAGTATTTT. Protein product: CASSLRGGTADTQYF.

The V gene is TRBV9, the J gene TRBJ1-1; D is unclear. V dropped 0 bases and J dropped 0 bases, with 12 bases sitting between them. The CDR3 spans 16 residues. Germline V gene lookup returns CDR1 SGDLS and CDR2 YYNGEE. In DNA, the CDR3 is TGTGCCAGCAGCGTAGCACGGGAGGGAATGAACACTGAAGCTTTCTTT. Protein: CASSVAREGMNTEAFF. Full variable domain (missing parts from reference TRBV9 and TRBJ1-1): DSGVTQTPKHLITATGQRVTLRCSPRSGDLSVYWYQQSLDQGLQFLIQYYNGEERAKGNILERFSAQQFPDLHSELNLSSLELGDSALYFCASSVAREGMNTEAFFGQGTRLTVV.

The V and J genes are TRBV7-3 and TRBJ2-1; possible D gene TRBD2, 6 bases. The CDR3 spans 13 residues. Germline V CDR1 and CDR2: SGHTA, FQGTGA. V shed 2 bases and J shed 6 bases, with 8 bases lying between them. The DNA for the CDR3 is TGTGCCAGCAGCTTAGGGGGGACCAATGAGCAGTTCTTC. Translation gives CASSLGGTNEQFF.

CDR3 residues: CATHPGRGAGTDTQYF. CDR3 sequence (DNA): TGTGCCACCCACCCTGGGAGGGGCGCGGGAACAGATACGCAGTATTTT. The gene calls are TRBV2 and TRBJ2-3; TRBD2 agrees at 7 bases. The CDR3 totals 16 residues. After removal of 10 bases from V and 3 bases from J, the junction contained 16 bases not matched to a gene. The germline V gene has CDR1 SNHLY and CDR2 FYNNEI.

In its sample, this clone was seen once. The chain couples TRBV15 to TRBJ2-5, with a possible D match to TRBD1 (6 bases). CDR3 size: 15 residues. The germline CDR1 and CDR2 sequences are LNHNV and YYDKDF (reference sequence). Trimming cost V 1 base and J 2 bases, with 11 bases left between them. The CDR3 sequence: CATSRVGQGQETQYF. In nucleotides, the CDR3 is TGTGCCACCAGCAGAGTGGGTCAGGGGCAAGAGACCCAGTACTTC.

The chain has TRBV30 and TRBJ1-5; D gene ambiguous. V was pared by 3 bases and J by 3 bases, with 18 bases between. The CDR3 loop spans 16 amino acids. CDR1 and CDR2 (germline): GTSNPN, SVGIG (reference sequence). In nucleotides, the CDR3 is TGTGCCTGGAGCCCCCTCCTTCGGGGATACAATCAGCCCCAGCATTTT. This sequence encodes CAWSPLLRGYNQPQHF.

The chain carries TRBV6-2 or TRBV6-3 and TRBJ1-2; the D gene is possibly TRBD1 (6 bases). With 2 bases removed from V and 3 bases from J, the gap between germline ends came to 13 bases. This CDR3 spans 15 amino acids. Germline V gives CDR1 MNHEY, CDR2 SVGEGT. The chain's CDR3 is CASSYRPGDHYGYTF. The CDR3 bases are TGTGCCAGCAGTTACCGGCCAGGGGACCACTATGGCTACACCTTC.

This chain links TRBV5-4 with TRBJ2-2, with 7 nucleotides matching TRBD2. The CDR3 totals 16 residues. V trimming: 0 bases; J trimming: 1 base; junction bases outside the gene matches: 3. Germline CDR1 reads SGHNT; CDR2 reads YYREEE (reference sequence). Written as DNA, the CDR3 is TGTGCCAGCAGCTTGGAAGCGGGGCGGAACACCGGGGAGCTGTTTTTT. Amino acids: CASSLEAGRNTGELFF.

The CDR3 spells CSAPAGTVYGYTF. CDR3 DNA sequence: TGCAGCGCTCCCGCCGGGACAGTCTATGGCTACACCTTC. This chain joins TRBV29-1 and TRBJ1-2, with 7 bases identical to TRBD1. CDR1 is SQVTM and CDR2 is ANQGSEA in the germline V gene. The V and J ends lost 7 bases and 4 bases, in that order; junction bases with no gene match: 9. This CDR3 is built from 13 residues.

This sequence joins TRBV7-2 and TRBJ2-7; 7 positions match TRBD1. The CDR3 consists of 15 residues. The V gene's germline CDR1 is SGHTA and CDR2 FQGNSA. V gave up 1 base and J gave up 0 bases; unmatched junction bases: 3. The CDR3 DNA reads TGTGCCAGCAGCTTAGAGGGGGCGGGCTCCTACGAGCAGTACTTC. This codes for CASSLEGAGSYEQYF. The whole variable domain, filled in from reference TRBV7-2 and TRBJ2-7, reads GAGVSQSPSNKVTEKGKDVELRCDPISGHTALYWYRQSLGQGLEFLIYFQGNSAPDKSGLPSDRFSAERTGGSVSTLTIQRTQQEDSAVYLCASSLEGAGSYEQYFGPGTRLTVT.

This CDR3 reads CASSYRTGGSYNEQFF. CDR3 bases: TGTGCCAGCAGCTACCGGACAGGGGGCTCCTACAATGAGCAGTTCTTC. V is TRBV7-9 and J is TRBJ2-1; TRBD1 agrees at 10 bases. V lost 4 bases, J lost 0 bases, and 3 bases stayed unmatched. Germline V gene data show CDR1 as SEHNR and CDR2 as FQNEAQ (reference sequence). The CDR3 has 16 amino acids.

This rearrangement joins TRBV30 to TRBJ1-2, with 8 bases that match TRBD1. CDR1 is GTSNPN and CDR2 is SVGIG in the germline V gene (reference sequence). The CDR3 runs to 15 residues. After removal of 8 bases from V and 4 bases from J, the junction contained 15 bases not matched to a gene. The CDR3 sequence is CAQVGQGARSYGYTF. CDR3 sequence (DNA): TGTGCCCAGGTGGGGCAGGGGGCACGTAGCTATGGCTACACCTTC.

Here the CDR3 reads CASSSTGTGVSGANVLTF. CDR3 coding DNA: TGTGCCAGTAGTTCGACCGGGACAGGCGTCTCTGGGGCCAACGTCCTGACTTTC. J is TRBJ2-6 and V is TRBV19; 8 positions agree with TRBD1. Germline-derived CDR1 and CDR2 are LNHDA and SQIVND (reference sequence). Trimming removed 5 bases from V and 0 bases from J; junction bases left unmatched: 9. This CDR3 has 18 amino acids. Variable domain in full (rest from reference TRBV19 and TRBJ2-6): DGGITQSPKYLFRKEGQNVTLSCEQNLNHDAMYWYRQDPGQGLRLIYYSQIVNDFQKGDIAEGYSVSREKKESFPLTVTSAQKNPTAFYLCASSSTGTGVSGANVLTFGAGSRLTVL.

This clone was picked up a small number of times. The chain employs TRBV6-2 or TRBV6-3 and TRBJ2-7, with 7 nucleotides matching TRBD2. The CDR3 consists of 14 residues. Trimming removed 2 bases from V and 4 bases from J; junction bases left unmatched: 5. Germline V CDR1 and CDR2: MNHEY, SVGEGT. The CDR3 nucleotides read TGTGCCAGCAGTTACGGCGGGGGTTCGTACGAGCAGTACTTC. Residues: CASSYGGGSYEQYF.

The rearrangement joins TRBV19 to TRBJ2-3, with D perhaps matching TRBD1 (6 bases). Germline CDR1 reads LNHDA; CDR2 reads SQIVND (reference sequence). CDR3 length: 14 residues. Trimming shortened V by 6 bases and J by 1 base, and 11 bases separated the two germline ends. The CDR3 DNA is TGTGCCAGTAGGGGGGCCGAGGGCACAGATACGCAGTATTTT. Its protein product is CASRGAEGTDTQYF.

A remark on this clone: At the DNA level, this CDR3 is encoded by other sequences in the same sample as well. The chain joins TRBV30 to TRBJ2-1; 11 bases are shared with TRBD1. CDR1 GTSNPN and CDR2 SVGIG come from the germline V gene (reference sequence). The CDR3 is made up of 15 amino acids. The J segment lost 3 bases and the V segment lost 1 base, leaving 2 bases of the junction unmatched. The CDR3 bases are TGTGCCTGGAGTGGGGACAGGGGGGGCTACAATGAGCAGTTCTTC. Protein product: CAWSGDRGGYNEQFF.

V usage is TRBV5-5 and J usage is TRBJ1-1, with a possible D match to TRBD1 (5 bases). This CDR3 comprises 9 residues. V lost 10 bases and J 8 bases, leaving 9 bases between the germline ends. Germline V CDR1 and CDR2: SGHKS, YYEKEE (reference sequence). CDR3 sequence: CAGAAEAFF. CDR3 coding DNA: TGTGCCGGGGCGGCAGAAGCTTTCTTT.

CDR3 DNA: TGTGCCAGCAGCCAAGAAGATAAGACTAGCGGGGGGACGTACAATGAGCAGTTCTTC. Its protein is CASSQEDKTSGGTYNEQFF. The rearrangement joins TRBV3-1 (or the pseudogene TRBV3-2) to TRBJ2-1, with TRBD2 identical over 13 bases. Germline trimming cut 0 bases from V and 4 bases from J; bases unmatched to any gene: 9. Germline V gene data show CDR1 as LGHDT and CDR2 as YNNKEL (reference sequence). The CDR3 is 19 residues long.

V and J are TRBV12-3 or TRBV12-4 and TRBJ1-2; D might be TRBD1 (6 bases). CDR3 length: 13 amino acids. Trimming stripped 6 bases from V and 3 bases from J, with 11 bases between. CDR3 sequence: CASSIQGDYGYTF. CDR3 coding DNA: TGTGCCAGCAGCATACAGGGTGACTATGGCTACACCTTC.

The table lists this clone with a count of one. This chain links TRBV5-6 with TRBJ2-1; 11 nucleotides match TRBD2. Germline loops: CDR1 SGHDT, CDR2 YYEEEE. V shed 2 bases and J 5 bases; nucleotides not matched to a gene: 12. The CDR3 is 18 amino acids. The CDR3: CASSFGVLAGGGNNEQFF. The CDR3, as DNA: TGTGCCAGCAGCTTTGGGGTGCTAGCGGGGGGAGGGAACAATGAGCAGTTCTTC.

V is TRBV4-3 and J is TRBJ2-7; 9 bases line up with TRBD2. J lost 2 bases, V lost 0 bases, and 11 bases had no gene match. Germline CDR1 reads LGHNA; CDR2 reads YSLEER. This CDR3 has 18 amino acids. The CDR3 DNA reads TGCGCCAGCAGCCAAGAGGTCATCGGGCTAGCGGGGACCTACGAGCAGTACTTC. Protein product: CASSQEVIGLAGTYEQYF.

The rearrangement links TRBV5-4 to TRBJ1-2, with D unresolved. The germline V gene has CDR1 SGHNT and CDR2 YYREEE (reference sequence). The CDR3 is 13 residues long. The germline V and J ends were trimmed by 4 bases and 4 bases, with 11 bases remaining between them. In nucleotides, the CDR3 is TGTGCCAGCAGCCCCGCAGGCCGCTATGGCTACACCTTC. Residues: CASSPAGRYGYTF.

V gene TRBV7-3 combines with J gene TRBJ2-1; unclear D gene. The germline CDR1 and CDR2 sequences are SGHTA and FQGTGA. Deletions cut 4 bases from V and 0 bases from J, with 10 bases between. CDR3 length: 15 residues. The CDR3 DNA is TGTGCCAGCAGCTCGAGCCAGGTCTCCTACAATGAGCAGTTCTTC. As protein: CASSSSQVSYNEQFF.

V is TRBV27 and J is TRBJ2-2; 7 bases agree with TRBD1. Germline V gene lookup returns CDR1 MNHEY and CDR2 SMNVEV (reference sequence). The CDR3 is 16 residues long. Trimming removed 0 bases from V and 4 bases from J; junction bases left unmatched: 5. The CDR3 nucleotides read TGTGCCAGCAGTTTATCAGGGGGCATAGGCACCGGGGAGCTGTTTTTT. Protein product: CASSLSGGIGTGELFF.

The rearrangement uses TRBV13 and TRBJ1-1; a weak D match, TRBD1 (6 bases). The ends were cut back, 5 bases at V and 8 bases at J, with 15 bases in the middle. The CDR3 is made up of 13 amino acids. The germline gives CDR1 PRHDT, CDR2 FYEKMQ (reference sequence). This CDR3 reads CASSPRQDVEAFF. As DNA, the CDR3 is TGTGCCAGCAGCCCTAGACAGGACGTAGAAGCTTTCTTT.

The chain has TRBV2 and TRBJ2-2; 7 bases are shared with TRBD1. CDR1 is SNHLY and CDR2 is FYNNEI in the germline V gene. The CDR3 has 14 residues. V was pared by 4 bases and J by 1 base, with 0 bases of the junction left unmatched. CDR3 loop: CASSGQGNTGELFF. CDR3 nucleotide sequence: TGTGCCAGCAGTGGACAGGGGAACACCGGGGAGCTGTTTTTT.